The present T cell receptor (beta chain) was sequenced within a study of shared clonotypes between healthy human individuals. Study-level background: Per donor, three plates held CD4 naive cells, three held CD4 memory, two held CD8 naive and one held CD8 memory. Study results and limitations: Rarefaction showed sorted-subset sequencing was incomplete despite large depth. Between a handful of donors, naive CD4 clonotypes were shared at a level of about 5%. Richness estimates generally favored naive over memory subsets.

The protocol was immunoSEQ multiplex PCR, while the TCRdb copy is restricted to in-frame clones and leaves out a portion. The data show millions of clones, roughly 96% seen once. Remarks on this clone: Antigen: not known.

This TCR was recovered from a man between 18 and 29 years old in good health. Sequencing used naive CD4+ T cells sorted from blood. Subset given: CD45RA+ positively selected.

CDR3 coding DNA: TGTGCCAGCAGTGGCGGGGGGGCCCCCTACGAGCAGTACTTC. Encoded protein: CASSGGGAPYEQYF. The chain links TRBV28 to TRBJ2-7, with 9 bases aligning to TRBD2. The V segment lost 5 bases and the J segment 2 bases; nucleotides outside the gene matches: 4. The CDR3 length is 14 residues. The germline gives CDR1 MDHEN, CDR2 SYDVKM.